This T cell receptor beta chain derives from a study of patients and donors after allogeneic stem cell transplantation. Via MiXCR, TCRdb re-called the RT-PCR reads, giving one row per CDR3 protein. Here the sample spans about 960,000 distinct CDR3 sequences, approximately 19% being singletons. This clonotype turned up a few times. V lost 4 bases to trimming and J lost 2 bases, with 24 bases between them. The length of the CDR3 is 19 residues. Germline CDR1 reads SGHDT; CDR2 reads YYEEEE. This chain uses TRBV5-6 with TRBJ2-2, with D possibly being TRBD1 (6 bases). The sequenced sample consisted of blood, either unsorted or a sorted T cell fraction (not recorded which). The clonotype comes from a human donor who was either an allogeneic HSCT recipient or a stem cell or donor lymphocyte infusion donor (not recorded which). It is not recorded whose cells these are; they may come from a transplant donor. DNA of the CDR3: TGTGCCAGCAGCCCCTACAAGATAAGGGGGAACACAAACACCGGGGAGCTGTTTTTT. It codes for CASSPYKIRGNTNTGELFF.